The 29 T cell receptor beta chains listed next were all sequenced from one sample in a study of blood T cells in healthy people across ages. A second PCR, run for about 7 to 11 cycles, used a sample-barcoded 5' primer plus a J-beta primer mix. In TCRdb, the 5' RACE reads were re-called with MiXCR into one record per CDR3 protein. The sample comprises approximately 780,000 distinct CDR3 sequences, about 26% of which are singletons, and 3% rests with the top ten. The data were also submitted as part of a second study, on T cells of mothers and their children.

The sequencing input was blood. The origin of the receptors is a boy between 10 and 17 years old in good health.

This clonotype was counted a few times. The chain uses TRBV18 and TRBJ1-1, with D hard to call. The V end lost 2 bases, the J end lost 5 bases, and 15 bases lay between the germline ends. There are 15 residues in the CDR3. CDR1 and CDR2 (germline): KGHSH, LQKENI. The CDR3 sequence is CASSPMVRGETEAFF. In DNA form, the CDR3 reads TGTGCCAGCTCACCAATGGTGCGGGGAGAGACTGAAGCTTTCTTT.

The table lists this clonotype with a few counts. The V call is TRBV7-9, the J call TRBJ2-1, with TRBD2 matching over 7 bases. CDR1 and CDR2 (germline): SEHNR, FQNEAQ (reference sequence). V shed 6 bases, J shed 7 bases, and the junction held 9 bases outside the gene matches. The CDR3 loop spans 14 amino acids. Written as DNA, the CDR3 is TGTGCCAGCAGATCACGGACTAGTTCAAATGAGCAGTTCTTC. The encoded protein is CASRSRTSSNEQFF.

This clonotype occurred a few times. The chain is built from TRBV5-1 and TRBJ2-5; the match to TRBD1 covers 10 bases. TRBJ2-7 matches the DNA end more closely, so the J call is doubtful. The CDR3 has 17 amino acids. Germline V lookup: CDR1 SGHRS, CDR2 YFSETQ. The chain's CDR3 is CASSLGPGQGTSYEQYF. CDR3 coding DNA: TGCGCCAGCAGCTTGGGACCGGGACAGGGGACCTCCTACGAGCAGTACTTC.

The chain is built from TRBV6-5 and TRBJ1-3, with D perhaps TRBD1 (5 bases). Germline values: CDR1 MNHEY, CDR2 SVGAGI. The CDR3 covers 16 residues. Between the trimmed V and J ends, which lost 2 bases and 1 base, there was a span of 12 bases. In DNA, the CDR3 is TGTGCCAGCAGTTACACCGAGGGGCAATCTGGAAACACCATATATTTT. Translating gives CASSYTEGQSGNTIYF.

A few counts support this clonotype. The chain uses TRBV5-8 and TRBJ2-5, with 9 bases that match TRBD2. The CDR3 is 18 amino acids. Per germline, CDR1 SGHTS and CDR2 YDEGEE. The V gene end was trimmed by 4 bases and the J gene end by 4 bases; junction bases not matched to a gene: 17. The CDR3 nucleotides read TGTGCCAGCAGCCCCAGGAGCGGGGGGCCTTTCGGGTTAGAGACCCAGTACTTC. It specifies CASSPRSGGPFGLETQYF.

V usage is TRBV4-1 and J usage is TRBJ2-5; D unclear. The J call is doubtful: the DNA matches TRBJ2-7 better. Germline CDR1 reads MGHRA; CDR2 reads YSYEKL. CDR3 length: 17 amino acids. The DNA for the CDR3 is TGCGCCAGCAGCCAAGAGTCAGCACCCCAATGGATATCCGAGCAGTACTTC. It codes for CASSQESAPQWISEQYF.

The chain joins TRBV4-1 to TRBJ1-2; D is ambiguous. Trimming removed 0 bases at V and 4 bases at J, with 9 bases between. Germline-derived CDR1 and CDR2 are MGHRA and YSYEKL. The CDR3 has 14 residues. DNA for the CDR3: TGCGCCAGCAGCCAAGATTTAGGCTTCTATGGCTACACCTTC. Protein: CASSQDLGFYGYTF.

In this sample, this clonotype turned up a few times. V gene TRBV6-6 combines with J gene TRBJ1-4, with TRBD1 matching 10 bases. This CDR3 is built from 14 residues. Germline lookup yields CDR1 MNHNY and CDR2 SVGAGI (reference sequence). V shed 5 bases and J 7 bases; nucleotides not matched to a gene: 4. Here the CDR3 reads CASSPWDRGEKLFF. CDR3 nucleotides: TGTGCCAGCAGTCCTTGGGACAGGGGTGAAAAACTGTTTTTT.

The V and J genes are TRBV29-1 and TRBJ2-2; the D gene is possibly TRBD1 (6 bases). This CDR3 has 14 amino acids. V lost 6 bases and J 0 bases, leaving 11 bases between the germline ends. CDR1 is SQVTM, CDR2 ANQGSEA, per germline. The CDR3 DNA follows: TGCAGCGTCCTCGGGGACACGAACACCGGGGAGCTGTTTTTT. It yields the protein CSVLGDTNTGELFF.

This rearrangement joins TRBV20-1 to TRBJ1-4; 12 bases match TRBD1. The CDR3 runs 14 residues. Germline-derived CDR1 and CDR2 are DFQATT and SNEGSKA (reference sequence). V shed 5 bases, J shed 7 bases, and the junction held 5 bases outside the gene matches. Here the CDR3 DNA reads TGCAGTGCTCCCGGGACAGGGGGCGGTGAAAAACTGTTTTTT. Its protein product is CSAPGTGGGEKLFF.

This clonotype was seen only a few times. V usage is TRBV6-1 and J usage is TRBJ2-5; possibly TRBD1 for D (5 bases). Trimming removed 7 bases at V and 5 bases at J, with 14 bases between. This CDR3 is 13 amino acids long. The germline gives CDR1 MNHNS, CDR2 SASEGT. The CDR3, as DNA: TGTGCCAGCAAACAGGCCATAGGGGAGACCCAGTACTTC. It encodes CASKQAIGETQYF.

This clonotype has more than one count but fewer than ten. The CDR3 nucleotides are TGCGCCAGCAGCTTGGGGGAATTTGGCTACACCTTC. Protein product: CASSLGEFGYTF. The V call is TRBV5-1, the J call TRBJ1-2; D gene unclear. The CDR3 has 12 amino acids. Trimming removed 0 bases from V and 7 bases from J, with 7 bases in between. In germline, CDR1 is SGHRS, CDR2 YFSETQ.

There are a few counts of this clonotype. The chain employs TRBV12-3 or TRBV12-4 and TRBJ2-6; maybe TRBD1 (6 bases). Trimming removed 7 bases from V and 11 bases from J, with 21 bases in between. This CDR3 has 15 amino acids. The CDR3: CASTTGPSSVHVLTF. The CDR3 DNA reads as TGTGCCAGCACGACAGGTCCCTCTTCTGTCCACGTCCTGACTTTC.

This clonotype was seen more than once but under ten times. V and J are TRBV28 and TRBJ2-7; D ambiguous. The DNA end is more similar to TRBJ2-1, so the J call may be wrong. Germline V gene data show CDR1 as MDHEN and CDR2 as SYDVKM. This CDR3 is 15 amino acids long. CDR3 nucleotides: TGTGCCACCAGCATATCCGGGCAGAGGTTCAATGAGCAGTTCTTC. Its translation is CATSISGQRFNEQFF.

DNA of the CDR3: TGTGCCAGCAGCTGGGGAGGGGCCTATGGCTACACCTTC. Its translation is CASSWGGAYGYTF. V usage is TRBV7-9 and J usage is TRBJ1-2, with a possible D match to TRBD1 (5 bases). With 4 bases removed from V and 4 bases from J, the gap between germline ends came to 10 bases. Germline V lookup: CDR1 SEHNR, CDR2 FQNEAQ (reference sequence). The CDR3 runs to 13 residues.

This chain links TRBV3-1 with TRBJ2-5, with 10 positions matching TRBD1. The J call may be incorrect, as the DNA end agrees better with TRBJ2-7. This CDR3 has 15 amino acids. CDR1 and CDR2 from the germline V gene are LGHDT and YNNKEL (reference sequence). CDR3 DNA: TGTGCCAGCAGCCAAGCCGGGACAGGGGCCGGCGAGCAGTACTTC. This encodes CASSQAGTGAGEQYF.

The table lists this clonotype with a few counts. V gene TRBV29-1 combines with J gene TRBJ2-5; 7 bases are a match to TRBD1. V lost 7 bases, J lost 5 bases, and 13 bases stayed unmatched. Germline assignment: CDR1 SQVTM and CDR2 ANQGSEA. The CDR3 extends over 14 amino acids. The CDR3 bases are TGCAGCGCCCCACTGACAGGGTCGCGGGAGACCCAGTACTTC. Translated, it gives CSAPLTGSRETQYF.

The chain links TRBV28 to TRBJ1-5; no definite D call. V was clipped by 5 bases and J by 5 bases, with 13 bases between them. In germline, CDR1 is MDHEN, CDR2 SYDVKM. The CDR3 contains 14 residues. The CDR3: CASSPRQVDQPQHF. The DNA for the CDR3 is TGTGCCAGCAGTCCGAGGCAGGTTGATCAGCCCCAGCATTTT. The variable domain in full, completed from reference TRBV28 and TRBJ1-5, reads DVKVTQSSRYLVKRTGEKVFLECVQDMDHENMFWYRQDPGLGLRLIYFSYDVKMKEKGDIPEGYSVSREKKERFSLILESASTNQTSMYLCASSPRQVDQPQHFGDGTRLSIL.

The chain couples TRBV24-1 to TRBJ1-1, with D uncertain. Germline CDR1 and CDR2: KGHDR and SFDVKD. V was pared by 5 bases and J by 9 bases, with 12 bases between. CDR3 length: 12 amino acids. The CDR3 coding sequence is TGTGCCACCAGTGTGGGTAGTCAAAAAGCTTTCTTT. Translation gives CATSVGSQKAFF.

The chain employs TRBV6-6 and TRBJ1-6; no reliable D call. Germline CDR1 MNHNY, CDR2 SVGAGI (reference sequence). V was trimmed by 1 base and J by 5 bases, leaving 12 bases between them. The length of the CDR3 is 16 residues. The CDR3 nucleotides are TGTGCCAGCAGTTACTTCGTGAGCCCCAATAATTCACCCCTCCACTTT. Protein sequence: CASSYFVSPNNSPLHF.

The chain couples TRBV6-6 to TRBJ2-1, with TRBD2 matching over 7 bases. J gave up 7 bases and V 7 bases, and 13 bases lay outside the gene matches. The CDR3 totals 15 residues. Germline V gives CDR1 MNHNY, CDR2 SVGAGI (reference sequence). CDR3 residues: CASNRGGSSRNEQFF. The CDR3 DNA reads TGTGCCAGCAATCGTGGCGGGAGTAGTAGAAATGAGCAGTTCTTC.

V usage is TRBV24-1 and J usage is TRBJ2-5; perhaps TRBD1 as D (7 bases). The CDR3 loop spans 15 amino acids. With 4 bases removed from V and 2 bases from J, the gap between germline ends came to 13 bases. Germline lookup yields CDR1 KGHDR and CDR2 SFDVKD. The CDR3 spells CATSETTGRQETQYF. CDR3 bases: TGTGCCACCAGTGAAACGACAGGGAGGCAAGAGACCCAGTACTTC.

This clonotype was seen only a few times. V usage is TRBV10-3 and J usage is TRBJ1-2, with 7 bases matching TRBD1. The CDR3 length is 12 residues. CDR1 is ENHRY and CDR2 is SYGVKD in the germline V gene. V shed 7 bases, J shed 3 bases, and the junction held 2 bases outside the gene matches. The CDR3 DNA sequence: TGTGCCATCAACAGGGGATACTATGGCTACACCTTC. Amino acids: CAINRGYYGYTF.

CDR3 DNA: TGTGCCAGCAGTTGGGGGACAGGAAAAAATGAAAAACTGTTTTTT. Residues: CASSWGTGKNEKLFF. This chain uses TRBV6-6 with TRBJ1-4; the match to TRBD1 covers 8 bases. Trimming cost V 4 bases and J 5 bases; bases outside gene matches: 6. Germline V lookup: CDR1 MNHNY, CDR2 SVGAGI (reference sequence). CDR3 length equals 15 residues.

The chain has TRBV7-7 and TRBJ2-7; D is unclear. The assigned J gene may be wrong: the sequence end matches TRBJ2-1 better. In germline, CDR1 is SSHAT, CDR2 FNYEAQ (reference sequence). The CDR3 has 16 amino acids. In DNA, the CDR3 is TGTGCCAGCAGCCCAAGGCAGGACCCTGTTTACAATGAGCAGTTCTTC. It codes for CASSPRQDPVYNEQFF.

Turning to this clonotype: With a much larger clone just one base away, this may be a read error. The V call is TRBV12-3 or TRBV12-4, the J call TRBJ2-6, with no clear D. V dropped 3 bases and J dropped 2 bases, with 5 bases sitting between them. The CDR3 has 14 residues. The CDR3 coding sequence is TGTGCCAGCAGTTTCAGCCCTGGGGCCAACGTCCTGACTTTC. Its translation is CASSFSPGANVLTF.

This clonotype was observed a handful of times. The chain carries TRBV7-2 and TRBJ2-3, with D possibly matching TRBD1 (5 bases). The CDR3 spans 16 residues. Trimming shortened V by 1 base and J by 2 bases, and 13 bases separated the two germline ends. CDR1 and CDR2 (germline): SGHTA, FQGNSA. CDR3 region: CASSLGRTRHTDTQYF. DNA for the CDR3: TGTGCCAGCAGCTTAGGCCGGACAAGACACACAGATACGCAGTATTTT.

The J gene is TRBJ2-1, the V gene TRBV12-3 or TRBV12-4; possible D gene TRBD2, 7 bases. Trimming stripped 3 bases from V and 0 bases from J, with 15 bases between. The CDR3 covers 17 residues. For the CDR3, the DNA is TGTGCCAGCAGTTTGACGGGGGGCAATTTCTCCTACAATGAGCAGTTCTTC. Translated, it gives CASSLTGGNFSYNEQFF.

CDR3: CASGFRGGLFF. In DNA form, the CDR3 reads TGTGCTAGTGGTTTCCGGGGAGGACTGTTTTTT. The chain is built from TRBV12-5 and TRBJ1-4; D is ambiguous. Trimming left V 3 bases short and J 13 bases short, with 9 bases between. CDR1 is LGHNT and CDR2 is FRNRAP in the germline V gene. CDR3 length: 11 amino acids.